This T cell receptor (beta chain) is from a study of blood T cell repertoires in COVID-19. Looking at the study overall: Italy, Spain and the United States were the sources of the convalescent and acute COVID-19 samples. T cells, B-cell-depleted T cells, or PBMCs supplied cDNA or gDNA.

Per the authors' pipeline: Amplified reference gene primers provided the basis for estimating nucleated cell counts. Profiled with immunoSEQ multiplex PCR; TCRdb holds only in-frame clones, not every one. Clone size and the V and J calls come from that table; the DNA yielded D and trimming. The profile shows some 150,000 clones, about 86% of them singletons. The sample holds one count of this clone. There are 15 residues in the CDR3. Losses at the gene ends were 4 bases for V and 0 bases for J; bases not matched to a gene: 6. Germline values: CDR1 SQVTM, CDR2 ANQGSEA. Sequencing used peripheral blood. The rearrangement uses TRBV29-1 and TRBJ2-3; 8 positions match TRBD2. The source is a woman aged 60-75 years with acute or convalescent COVID-19. The CDR3 nucleotides read TGCAGCGTTGGGAAAGCGGGGGCCAGCACAGATACGCAGTATTTT. This encodes CSVGKAGASTDTQYF.